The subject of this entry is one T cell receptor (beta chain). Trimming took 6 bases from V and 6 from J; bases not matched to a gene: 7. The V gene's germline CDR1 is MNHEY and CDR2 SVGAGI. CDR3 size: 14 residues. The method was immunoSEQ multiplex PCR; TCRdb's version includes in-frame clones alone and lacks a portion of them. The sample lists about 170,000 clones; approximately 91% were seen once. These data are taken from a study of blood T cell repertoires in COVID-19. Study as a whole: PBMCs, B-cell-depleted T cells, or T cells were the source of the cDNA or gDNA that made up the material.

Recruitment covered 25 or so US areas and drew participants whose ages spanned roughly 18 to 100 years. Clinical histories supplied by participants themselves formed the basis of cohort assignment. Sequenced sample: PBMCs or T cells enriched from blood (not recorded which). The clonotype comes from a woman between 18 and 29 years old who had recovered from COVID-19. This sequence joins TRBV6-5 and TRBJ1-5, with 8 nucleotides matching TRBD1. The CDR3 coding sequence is TGTGCCAGCAGGCCCGACAGGGGAAGTCAGCCCCAGCATTTT. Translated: CASRPDRGSQPQHF.